These 29 T cell receptor beta chains were all obtained from the same sample, sequenced in a study of T cell changes during pregnancy in multiple sclerosis. Measured with immunoSEQ multiplex PCR; TCRdb has only the in-frame clones, and not every one. The repertoire holds 71,000 or so clones, with 85% to 95% as singletons. This sample comprised peripheral blood, obtained in the third trimester of pregnancy. The receptors stem from a female donor with multiple sclerosis, enrolled in a pregnancy study.

The chain employs TRBV5-1 and TRBJ2-2; the D gene is possibly TRBD2 (6 bases). V was pared by 6 bases and J by 1 base, with 10 bases between. The V gene's germline CDR1 is SGHRS and CDR2 YFSETQ. CDR3 size: 14 residues. DNA for the CDR3: TGCGCCAGCAAGGGCGGGGTGAACACCGGGGAGCTGTTTTTT. Translation: CASKGGVNTGELFF.

The chain joins TRBV18 to TRBJ1-1; TRBD1 matches at 8 bases. Germline values: CDR1 KGHSH, CDR2 LQKENI. This CDR3 comprises 13 residues. The ends lost 6 bases at V and 6 bases at J; junction bases unmatched: 6. In nucleotides, the CDR3 is TGTGCCAGCTCTCCGGACAGGGTGTCTGAAGCTTTCTTT. Protein product: CASSPDRVSEAFF. The complete variable domain, with remaining parts taken from reference TRBV18 and TRBJ1-1, reads NAGVMQNPRHLVRRRGQEARLRCSPMKGHSHVYWYRQLPEEGLKFMVYLQKENIIDESGMPKERFSAEFPKEGPSILRIQQVVRGDSAAYFCASSPDRVSEAFFGQGTRLTVV.

J is TRBJ1-5 and V is TRBV2; no clear D. Trimming took 5 bases from V and 5 from J, leaving 4 bases between them. The CDR3 is 11 amino acids. CDR1 and CDR2 from the germline V gene are SNHLY and FYNNEI. The CDR3 spells CASSRYQPQHF. The CDR3 nucleotides read TGTGCCAGCAGTCGGTATCAGCCCCAGCATTTT.

This clone is medium-sized. The rearrangement links TRBV27 to TRBJ2-6; D is uncertain. The CDR3 has 14 residues. Germline V gives CDR1 MNHEY, CDR2 SMNVEV (reference sequence). V was shortened by 5 bases and J by 0 bases, with 5 bases between the two germline ends. CDR3: CASSRSSGANVLTF. CDR3 bases: TGTGCCAGCAGTCGTAGCTCTGGGGCCAACGTCCTGACTTTC.

The rearrangement links TRBV5-6 to TRBJ2-6; 8 positions match TRBD1. The CDR3 is 17 amino acids. V was pared by 3 bases and J by 0 bases, with 5 bases of the junction left unmatched. The germline CDR1 and CDR2 sequences are SGHDT and YYEEEE. The CDR3 loop is CASSYGQGFSGANVLTF. The DNA for the CDR3 is TGTGCCAGCAGCTACGGACAGGGATTCTCTGGGGCCAACGTCCTGACTTTC.

The chain recombines TRBV5-1 with TRBJ2-3; 9 bases are shared with TRBD1. The CDR3 length is 17 residues. Trimming removed 3 bases from V and 4 bases from J; junction bases left unmatched: 12. Looked up from germline, CDR1 is SGHRS and CDR2 is YFSETQ. Here the CDR3 reads CASSSSATGGYADTQYF. The CDR3, as DNA: TGCGCCAGCAGCTCAAGCGCCACAGGGGGCTACGCAGATACGCAGTATTTT.

The V and J genes are TRBV5-1 and TRBJ2-7, with 9 bases lining up with TRBD1. Germline V lookup: CDR1 SGHRS, CDR2 YFSETQ. The V and J ends lost 7 bases and 3 bases, in that order; junction bases with no gene match: 8. The CDR3 runs to 14 residues. The CDR3 loop reads CASCEPGQGYEQYF. The CDR3 DNA is TGCGCCAGCTGCGAACCGGGACAGGGCTACGAGCAGTACTTC.

This sequence joins TRBV25-1 and TRBJ2-7; D is perhaps TRBD2 (6 bases). Trimming removed 3 bases at V and 3 bases at J, with 12 bases between. The germline CDR1 and CDR2 sequences are MGHDK and SYGVNS. The CDR3 length is 14 residues. In nucleotides, the CDR3 is TGTGCCAGCAGTGAGGGTAGCGGTAGCTACGAGCAGTACTTC. Residues: CASSEGSGSYEQYF.

This chain connects TRBV6-5 to TRBJ2-3; D is possibly TRBD1 (5 bases). CDR1 is MNHEY, CDR2 SVGAGI, per germline. Trimming removed 1 base from V and 5 bases from J, with 10 bases in between. The length of the CDR3 is 14 residues. CDR3 sequence: CASSYFGRGDTQYF. The CDR3 nucleotides are TGTGCCAGCAGTTACTTCGGAAGGGGAGATACGCAGTATTTT.

The chain uses TRBV5-1 and TRBJ2-5; 12 bases are a match to TRBD1. The ends lost 5 bases at V and 4 bases at J; junction bases unmatched: 6. Germline lookup yields CDR1 SGHRS and CDR2 YFSETQ. This CDR3 spans 15 amino acids. CDR3 loop: CASSRGDRGLETQYF. The CDR3 nucleotides read TGCGCCAGCAGTCGAGGGGACAGGGGGCTAGAGACCCAGTACTTC.

This chain joins TRBV9 and TRBJ2-7, with 10 bases aligning to TRBD1. The CDR3 loop spans 16 amino acids. Germline V gene sequence: CDR1 SGDLS, CDR2 YYNGEE. V lost 0 bases, J lost 6 bases, and 9 bases stayed unmatched. CDR3 region: CASSVGLLGQGIEQYF. Here the CDR3 DNA reads TGTGCCAGCAGCGTAGGGTTATTGGGACAGGGGATCGAGCAGTACTTC.

The V gene is TRBV11-2, the J gene TRBJ2-2; 7 bases align to TRBD2. Trimming took 5 bases from V and 1 from J; bases not matched to a gene: 10. Germline V gene sequence: CDR1 SGHAT, CDR2 FQNNGV. This CDR3 contains 17 residues. The CDR3 DNA is TGTGCCAGCAGCCCCTCCCTGGTAGCGGGGAACACCGGGGAGCTGTTTTTT. Its protein product is CASSPSLVAGNTGELFF.

The rearrangement joins TRBV6-1 to TRBJ2-1, with D uncertain. Germline-derived CDR1 and CDR2 are MNHNS and SASEGT. The V end lost 2 bases, the J end lost 9 bases, and 17 bases lay between the germline ends. The CDR3 is made up of 15 amino acids. CDR3 DNA: TGTGCCAGCAGTGAATCAGATAGCTTAGCTGGTGAGCAGTTCTTC. Translation: CASSESDSLAGEQFF.

The J gene is TRBJ2-2, the V gene TRBV7-2; TRBD2 aligns across 7 bases. The CDR3 has 15 amino acids. Per germline, CDR1 SGHTA and CDR2 FQGNSA. With 2 bases clipped from V and 5 bases from J, the junction kept 5 bases outside the gene matches. For the CDR3, the DNA is TGTGCCAGCAGCTTAAGGCTAGCGGATACCGGGGAGCTGTTTTTT. This sequence encodes CASSLRLADTGELFF. The whole variable domain, remainder taken from reference TRBV7-2 and TRBJ2-2, is GAGVSQSPSNKVTEKGKDVELRCDPISGHTALYWYRQSLGQGLEFLIYFQGNSAPDKSGLPSDRFSAERTGGSVSTLTIQRTQQEDSAVYLCASSLRLADTGELFFGEGSRLTVL.

In this sample, this clone turned up a few times. The CDR3 nucleotides read TGTGCCAGCAGCTTAACGAGCGACAGGGCGCATGGCTATGGCTACACCTTC. This gives the protein CASSLTSDRAHGYGYTF. This chain links TRBV7-3 with TRBJ1-2, with 7 bases that match TRBD1. Germline CDR1 SGHTA, CDR2 FQGTGA. The J segment lost 4 bases and the V segment lost 0 bases, leaving 11 bases of the junction unmatched. This CDR3 contains 17 residues.

This chain uses TRBV16 with TRBJ1-2; D is unresolved. This CDR3 is 13 amino acids long. V was clipped by 4 bases and J by 6 bases, with 12 bases between them. Germline values: CDR1 KGHSY, CDR2 FQNENV. The CDR3 bases are TGTGCCAGCAGCCGAGGGCCTCGACATGGCTACACCTTC. It specifies CASSRGPRHGYTF.

This clone was counted once. The chain couples TRBV12-5 to TRBJ2-1, with 11 bases lining up with TRBD2. Unmatched junction bases numbered 8, after V lost 6 bases and J lost 4 bases. Germline values: CDR1 LGHNT, CDR2 FRNRAP. There are 16 residues in the CDR3. In DNA form, the CDR3 reads TGTGCTAGTGGCAACCCAACTAGCGGGAGATACAATGAGCAGTTCTTC. This gives the protein CASGNPTSGRYNEQFF.

The genes are TRBV7-2 and TRBJ2-5; 8 bases align to TRBD1. The CDR3 spans 16 residues. With 3 bases clipped from V and 4 bases from J, the junction kept 10 bases outside the gene matches. Germline CDR1 reads SGHTA; CDR2 reads FQGNSA. Written as DNA, the CDR3 is TGTGCCAGCAGCTTTCTGACAGGGGAGGACGGAGAGACCCAGTACTTC. This translates into CASSFLTGEDGETQYF.

This rearrangement joins TRBV4-2 to TRBJ1-4; D gene ambiguous. Trimming removed 0 bases at V and 4 bases at J, with 18 bases between. The CDR3 consists of 18 residues. CDR1 LGHNA and CDR2 YNFKEQ come from the germline V gene. CDR3 bases: TGTGCCAGCAGCCAAGAGAATTTAGTAAGGCACTATAATGAAAAACTGTTTTTT. It translates to CASSQENLVRHYNEKLFF.

As for this clone: Other nucleotide sequences in the sample specify the same CDR3. This sequence joins TRBV29-1 and TRBJ2-3; D might be TRBD2 (5 bases). The CDR3 totals 13 residues. The germline V and J ends were trimmed by 3 bases and 1 base, with 8 bases remaining between them. CDR1 is SQVTM, CDR2 ANQGSEA, per germline. CDR3 sequence: CSVEAGGTDTQYF. The CDR3, as DNA: TGCAGCGTTGAGGCCGGGGGCACAGATACGCAGTATTTT.

J is TRBJ1-1 and V is TRBV30; D is undetermined. CDR1 is GTSNPN and CDR2 is SVGIG in the germline V gene (reference sequence). This CDR3 is 15 amino acids long. V shed 3 bases and J shed 2 bases, with 16 bases lying between them. The chain's CDR3 is CAWRMTVTSNTEAFF. The DNA of the CDR3 is TGTGCCTGGAGGATGACTGTGACGTCCAACACTGAAGCTTTCTTT. Drawing the rest from reference TRBV30 and TRBJ1-1, the complete variable domain is SQTIHQWPATLVQPVGSPLSLECTVEGTSNPNLYWYRQAAGRGLQLLFYSVGIGQISSEVPQNLSASRPQDRQFILSSKKLLLSDSGFYLCAWRMTVTSNTEAFFGQGTRLTVV.

This chain joins TRBV7-8 and TRBJ2-1; 13 positions agree with TRBD2. V shed 4 bases, J shed 5 bases, and the junction held 8 bases outside the gene matches. Germline V gives CDR1 SGHVS, CDR2 FQNEAQ. The CDR3 contains 17 residues. The CDR3 coding sequence is TGTGCCAGCAGCTGCCTGGGACTAGCGGGAAATAACAATGAGCAGTTCTTC. This gives the protein CASSCLGLAGNNNEQFF.

This chain uses TRBV19 with TRBJ2-7; 8 nucleotides agree with TRBD1. CDR3 size: 13 residues. Germline assignment: CDR1 LNHDA and CDR2 SQIVND (reference sequence). The ends lost 4 bases at V and 3 bases at J; junction bases unmatched: 2. In nucleotides, the CDR3 is TGTGCCAGTAGTACGGGGACAGGCTACGAGCAGTACTTC. As protein: CASSTGTGYEQYF. Supplemented by reference TRBV19 and TRBJ2-7, the full variable domain reads DGGITQSPKYLFRKEGQNVTLSCEQNLNHDAMYWYRQDPGQGLRLIYYSQIVNDFQKGDIAEGYSVSREKKESFPLTVTSAQKNPTAFYLCASSTGTGYEQYFGPGTRLTVT.

The V gene is TRBV5-4, the J gene TRBJ2-1, with 11 bases matching TRBD2. Looked up from germline, CDR1 is SGHNT and CDR2 is YYREEE (reference sequence). Trimming cost V 4 bases and J 12 bases; bases outside gene matches: 9. This CDR3 has 14 residues. CDR3 protein: CASSPGLAERGQFF. CDR3 in DNA: TGTGCCAGCAGCCCGGGACTAGCGGAGAGAGGGCAGTTCTTC.

The chain couples TRBV4-1 to TRBJ2-1, with 9 positions matching TRBD2. Germline CDR1 reads MGHRA; CDR2 reads YSYEKL. Trimming cost V 4 bases and J 7 bases; bases outside gene matches: 5. CDR3 length: 14 amino acids. CDR3 sequence: CASSRGGRDNEQFF. Written as DNA, the CDR3 is TGCGCCAGCAGCCGGGGCGGGAGGGATAATGAGCAGTTCTTC.

The chain uses TRBV19 and TRBJ2-2; TRBD2 might be the D (7 bases). Germline V gives CDR1 LNHDA, CDR2 SQIVND (reference sequence). The CDR3 totals 15 residues. The V end lost 6 bases, the J end lost 2 bases, and 13 bases lay between the germline ends. CDR3 sequence (DNA): TGTGCCAGTAGCCGGGGGGACACCAACACCGGGGAGCTGTTTTTT. Its translation: CASSRGDTNTGELFF.

V usage is TRBV10-3 and J usage is TRBJ1-2; 9 nucleotides match TRBD1. Germline trimming cut 4 bases from V and 4 bases from J; bases unmatched to any gene: 10. The V gene's germline CDR1 is ENHRY and CDR2 SYGVKD. This CDR3 contains 16 residues. Here the CDR3 reads CAISAGTGKGGYGYTF. DNA of the CDR3: TGTGCCATCAGTGCCGGGACAGGGAAAGGAGGCTATGGCTACACCTTC.

This chain's CDR3 is CASSYSPSGSYNEQFF. The CDR3 DNA follows: TGTGCCAGCAGTTACTCGCCTAGCGGCTCCTACAATGAGCAGTTCTTC. The chain is built from TRBV6-5 and TRBJ2-1, with 7 positions matching TRBD2. Germline V CDR1 and CDR2: MNHEY, SVGAGI. Trimming cost V 0 bases and J 0 bases; bases outside gene matches: 2. CDR3 length equals 16 residues.

The V gene is TRBV11-2, the J gene TRBJ2-2; 11 positions match TRBD2. The CDR3 has 16 residues. V shed 0 bases and J 6 bases; nucleotides not matched to a gene: 3. Germline values: CDR1 SGHAT, CDR2 FQNNGV. The CDR3 DNA reads TGTGCCAGCAGCTTAGAACTAGCGGGAGTCGCCGGGGAGCTGTTTTTT. Translated, it gives CASSLELAGVAGELFF.